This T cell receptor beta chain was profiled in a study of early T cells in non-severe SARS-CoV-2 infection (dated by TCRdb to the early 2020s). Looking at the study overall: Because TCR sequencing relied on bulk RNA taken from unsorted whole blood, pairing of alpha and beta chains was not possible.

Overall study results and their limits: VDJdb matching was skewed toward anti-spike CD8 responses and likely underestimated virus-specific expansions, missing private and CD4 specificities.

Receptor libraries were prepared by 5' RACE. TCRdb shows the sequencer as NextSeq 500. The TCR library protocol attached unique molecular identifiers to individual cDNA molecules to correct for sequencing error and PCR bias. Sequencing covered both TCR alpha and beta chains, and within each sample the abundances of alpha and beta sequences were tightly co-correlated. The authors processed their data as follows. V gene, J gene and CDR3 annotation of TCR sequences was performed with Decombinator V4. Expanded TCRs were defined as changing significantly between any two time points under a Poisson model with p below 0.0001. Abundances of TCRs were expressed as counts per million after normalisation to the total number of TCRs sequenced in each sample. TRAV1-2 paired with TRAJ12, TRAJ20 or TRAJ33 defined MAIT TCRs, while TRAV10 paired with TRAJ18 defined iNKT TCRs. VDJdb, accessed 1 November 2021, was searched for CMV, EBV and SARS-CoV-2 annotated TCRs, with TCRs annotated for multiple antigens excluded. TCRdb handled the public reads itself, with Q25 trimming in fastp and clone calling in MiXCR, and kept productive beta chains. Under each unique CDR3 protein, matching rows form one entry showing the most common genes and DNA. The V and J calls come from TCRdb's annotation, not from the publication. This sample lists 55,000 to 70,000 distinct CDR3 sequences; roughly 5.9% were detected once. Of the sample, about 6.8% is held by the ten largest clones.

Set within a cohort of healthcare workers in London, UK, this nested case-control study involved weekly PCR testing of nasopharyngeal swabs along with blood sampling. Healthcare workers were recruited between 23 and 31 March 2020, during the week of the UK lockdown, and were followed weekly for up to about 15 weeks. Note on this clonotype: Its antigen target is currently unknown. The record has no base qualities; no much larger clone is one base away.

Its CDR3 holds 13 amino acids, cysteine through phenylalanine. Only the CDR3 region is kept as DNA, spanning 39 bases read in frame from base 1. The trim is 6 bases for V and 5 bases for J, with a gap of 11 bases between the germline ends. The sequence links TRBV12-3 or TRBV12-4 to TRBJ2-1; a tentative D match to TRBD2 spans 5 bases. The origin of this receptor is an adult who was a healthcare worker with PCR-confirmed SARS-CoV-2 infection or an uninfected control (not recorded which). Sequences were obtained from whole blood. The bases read TGTGCCAGCAGGCCCCTCGGGGACAATGAGCAGTTCTTC. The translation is CASRPLGDNEQFF.